A selection of T cell receptor beta chains follows, all from one sample in a study of cytomegalovirus exposure and HLA in healthy donors. The data were produced by immunoSEQ multiplex PCR, yet TCRdb's version contains in-frame clones alone and is incomplete. The data hold some 180,000 clones, with approximately 82% observed a single time. The sample was PBMCs. The receptors stem from a man in his forties in good health and CMV-seropositive. CDR3s include the opening cysteine and the closing phenylalanine or tryptophan. The order of the fields is D gene, clone size, J gene, V gene, CDR3 protein, CDR3 DNA. The D gene is left open where the match is weak. Size is omitted from some rows. Given values are once, few, many or a class for expanded clones.

-,few,TRBJ1-5,TRBV4-2,CASSQMRQADSNQPQHF,TGTGCCAGCAGCCAAATGCGACAGGCTGATAGCAATCAGCCCCAGCATTTT
TRBD2,-,TRBJ2-5,TRBV5-6,CASSSQLAGTQYF,TGTGCCAGCAGCTCTCAACTAGCGGGGACCCAGTACTTC
-,-,TRBJ1-1,TRBV6-6,CASTWEGNTEAFF,TGTGCCAGCACCTGGGAGGGTAACACTGAAGCTTTCTTT
-,-,TRBJ2-7,TRBV28,CASSPLPYEQYF,TGTGCCAGCAGTCCGCTACCCTACGAGCAGTACTTC
TRBD1,-,TRBJ1-2,TRBV7-2,CASSVPQGANYGYTF,TGTGCCAGCAGCGTACCACAGGGGGCGAACTATGGCTACACCTTC
-,once,TRBJ2-2,TRBV19,CASRSDSANTGELFF,TGTGCCAGTAGATCCGACAGCGCGAACACCGGGGAGCTGTTTTTT
-,once,TRBJ1-2,TRBV6-1,CASSEKPAGWNGYTF,TGTGCCAGCAGTGAAAAGCCCGCAGGGTGGAATGGCTACACCTTC
TRBD2,-,TRBJ2-1,TRBV5-1,CASSATGTRVSNEQFF,TGCGCCAGCAGCGCCACGGGGACTAGGGTCTCCAATGAGCAGTTCTTC
TRBD1,-,TRBJ1-1,TRBV7-2,CASSADRGRFGEAFF,TGTGCCAGCAGCGCCGACAGGGGGCGCTTTGGTGAAGCTTTCTTT
TRBD1,few,TRBJ2-2,TRBV7-2,CASSPRDRGTGELFF,TGTGCCAGCAGCCCCCGGGACAGGGGGACCGGGGAGCTGTTTTTT
TRBD1,-,TRBJ1-2,TRBV5-6,CASSFLRTGWNYGYTF,TGTGCCAGCAGCTTCCTGCGGACAGGGTGGAACTATGGCTACACCTTC
TRBD1,-,TRBJ1-1,TRBV6-6,CASSYSGTGLGTEAFF,TGTGCCAGCAGTTACTCGGGGACAGGCTTGGGCACTGAAGCTTTCTTT
-,-,TRBJ2-7,TRBV1,CTSSQAPRLAGGYEQYF,TGCACCAGCAGCCAAGCTCCTAGACTAGCGGGAGGTTACGAGCAGTACTTC
-,-,TRBJ2-3,TRBV29-1,CSVESLATDTQYF,TGCAGCGTTGAATCCCTAGCGACAGATACGCAGTATTTT
-,once,TRBJ2-3,TRBV21-1,CASSKGLWGRTDTQYF,TGTGCCAGCAGCAAAGGACTGTGGGGGCGAACAGATACGCAGTATTTT
TRBD1,-,TRBJ2-1,TRBV19,CASSSQTGGGPWQFF,TGTGCCAGTAGTTCGCAAACAGGGGGAGGCCCGTGGCAGTTCTTC
-,-,TRBJ2-6,TRBV19,CASSSGTGANVLTF,TGTGCCAGTTCATCCGGGACTGGGGCCAACGTCCTGACTTTC
TRBD2,-,TRBJ2-5,TRBV18,CASSGRETETQYF,TGTGCCAGCTCAGGGCGGGAGACAGAGACCCAGTACTTC
-,-,TRBJ1-5,TRBV7-8,CASSLSDSPNQPQHF,TGTGCCAGCAGCTTAAGCGACAGCCCCAATCAGCCCCAGCATTTT
-,once,TRBJ1-4,TRBV9,CASSPRFGVYEKLFF,TGTGCCAGCAGCCCCCGGTTCGGTGTGTATGAAAAACTGTTTTTT
-,-,TRBJ2-7,TRBV7-8,CASSLPTGGQYF,TGTGCCAGCAGCCTCCCCACCGGGGGACAGTACTTC
-,-,TRBJ1-3,TRBV28,CASSPSLGLGNTIYF,TGTGCCAGCAGTCCCTCCCTGGGACTGGGAAACACCATATATTTT
-,-,TRBJ2-7,TRBV5-1,CASSWGTSLWHEQYF,TGCGCCAGCAGCTGGGGAACTAGCCTGTGGCACGAGCAGTACTTC
TRBD1,-,TRBJ1-5,TRBV19,CASSGFDRDSNQPQHF,TGTGCCAGTAGTGGATTTGACCGGGACAGTAATCAGCCCCAGCATTTT
TRBD2,-,TRBJ2-7,TRBV27,CASSPSSGRADWEQYF,TGTGCCAGCAGTCCCTCTAGCGGGAGGGCCGACTGGGAGCAGTACTTC
TRBD1,-,TRBJ2-3,TRBV7-2,CASSGQGGIDTQYF,TGTGCCAGCAGCGGACAGGGAGGCATAGATACGCAGTATTTT
TRBD2,-,TRBJ2-1,TRBV28,CASSFPPTSGGYNEQFF,TGTGCCAGCAGTTTCCCACCGACTAGCGGAGGTTACAATGAGCAGTTCTTC
-,-,TRBJ1-1,TRBV13,CASSTPEDTEAFF,TGTGCCAGCAGCACCCCCGAGGACACTGAAGCTTTCTTT
-,-,TRBJ2-7,TRBV23-1,CASSQRTAKSSYEQYF,TGCGCCAGCAGTCAACGGACAGCGAAGAGCTCCTACGAGCAGTACTTC
TRBD2,-,TRBJ2-7,TRBV5-1,CASTETTSGVYEQYF,TGCGCCAGTACTGAGACGACTAGCGGGGTTTACGAGCAGTACTTC
TRBD2,-,TRBJ2-7,TRBV5-1,CASSAGTSGGYEQYF,TGCGCCAGCAGCGCCGGGACTAGCGGGGGGTACGAGCAGTACTTC
-,few,TRBJ1-5,TRBV27,CASSLSFQGWQPQHF,TGTGCCAGCAGTTTATCGTTTCAGGGATGGCAGCCCCAGCATTTT
TRBD1,-,TRBJ2-7,TRBV11-1,CASSYRDRGHGEQYF,TGTGCCAGCAGCTACCGGGACAGGGGGCATGGCGAGCAGTACTTC
-,once,TRBJ2-5,TRBV4-1,CASSQELQAWETQYF,TGCGCCAGCAGCCAAGAATTGCAAGCCTGGGAGACCCAGTACTTC
-,-,TRBJ1-2,TRBV7-9,CASSLGAGYGYTF,TGTGCCAGCAGCTTAGGGGCAGGGTATGGCTACACCTTC
-,-,TRBJ1-4,TRBV15,CATSRDPNEKLFF,TGTGCCACCAGCAGAGATCCGAATGAAAAACTGTTTTTT
-,-,TRBJ2-1,TRBV19,CASSTRTESSYNEQFF,TGTGCCAGTAGCACCCGGACAGAGAGCTCCTACAATGAGCAGTTCTTC
-,-,TRBJ2-3,TRBV6-1,CASSRGALSTDTQYF,TGTGCCAGCTCCCGCGGGGCCTTAAGCACAGATACGCAGTATTTT
-,-,TRBJ2-7,TRBV5-4,CASSSGSRFYEQYF,TGTGCCAGCAGCTCTGGGTCGCGGTTCTACGAGCAGTACTTC
TRBD1,-,TRBJ1-2,TRBV27,CASTPTGGNYGYTF,TGTGCCAGCACGCCGACAGGGGGAAACTATGGCTACACCTTC
TRBD1,-,TRBJ2-3,TRBV29-1,CSASGQTTDPQYF,TGCAGCGCTTCGGGACAGACCACAGATCCGCAGTATTTT
-,-,TRBJ2-7,TRBV5-5,CASSFGGLEQYF,TGTGCCAGCAGCTTCGGAGGGCTCGAGCAGTACTTC
-,-,TRBJ1-1,TRBV7-8,CASSQFIRGQNTEAFF,TGTGCCAGCAGCCAATTCATCAGGGGTCAGAACACTGAAGCTTTCTTT
TRBD2,-,TRBJ2-1,TRBV5-6,CASSYTSSGRKNEQFF,TGTGCCAGCAGCTATACGTCTAGCGGGCGCAAGAATGAGCAGTTCTTC